The next 24 T cell receptor beta chains were all read from a single sample in a study of blood T cell repertoires in COVID-19. Sequencing was performed with immunoSEQ multiplex PCR; in TCRdb, only in-frame clones are kept and a portion is missing. The table records fewer than 700,000 clones, 85% to 90% of them present only once. Source material: peripheral blood. The receptors come from a woman aged 45-65 years with COVID-19, enrolled during active disease.

The rearrangement joins TRBV12-3 or TRBV12-4 to TRBJ1-2, with no clear D. Between the trimmed V and J ends, which lost 7 bases and 6 bases, there was a span of 15 bases. The CDR3 is 13 amino acids. Written as DNA, the CDR3 is TGTGCCAGCACCTATACGGGGTTGAATGGCTACACCTTC. Its protein product is CASTYTGLNGYTF.

The table lists this clone with a count of one. This chain links TRBV16 with TRBJ1-1, with 10 bases that match TRBD1. The germline V gene has CDR1 KGHSY and CDR2 FQNENV. V lost 0 bases, J lost 5 bases, and 6 bases stayed unmatched. The CDR3 runs to 16 residues. The CDR3 reads CASSQSPGQGRTEAFF. The DNA for the CDR3 is TGTGCCAGCAGCCAATCGCCGGGACAGGGGAGGACTGAAGCTTTCTTT.

The gene calls are TRBV19 and TRBJ2-5; 10 nucleotides line up with TRBD2. This CDR3 is 15 amino acids long. J lost 0 bases, V lost 5 bases, and 3 bases had no gene match. The germline CDR1 and CDR2 sequences are LNHDA and SQIVND (reference sequence). In nucleotides, the CDR3 is TGTGCCAGTAGTGCCGGACTAGCGGACCAAGAGACCCAGTACTTC. Amino acids: CASSAGLADQETQYF.

This clone showed up just once. This rearrangement joins TRBV6-5 to TRBJ1-3; a weak D match, TRBD1 (5 bases). The CDR3 is made up of 14 amino acids. The V end was cut by 6 bases, the J end by 2 bases, with 11 bases between. Germline CDR1 and CDR2: MNHEY and SVGAGI. CDR3 DNA: TGTGCCAGCAGCGGGGGGTCAGCTGGAAACACCATATATTTT. It translates to CASSGGSAGNTIYF.

This chain joins TRBV20-1 and TRBJ1-2; D not certain. Germline V gene lookup returns CDR1 DFQATT and CDR2 SNEGSKA (reference sequence). The length of the CDR3 is 11 residues. The CDR3 reads CTLQNAYGYTF. The CDR3 nucleotides are TGCACCTTACAAAACGCCTATGGCTACACCTTC.

In regard to this clone: The sample contains more than one DNA sequence encoding this CDR3. V usage is TRBV12-3 or TRBV12-4 and J usage is TRBJ2-3, with D unresolved. Trimming removed 3 bases from V and 4 bases from J, with 2 bases in between. There are 11 residues in the CDR3. The chain's CDR3 is CASSFADTQYF. The CDR3 DNA reads TGTGCCAGCAGTTTCGCAGATACGCAGTATTTT.

The chain carries TRBV29-1 and TRBJ2-5; TRBD1 is a possible D gene (6 bases). Between the trimmed V and J ends, which lost 4 bases and 1 base, there was a span of 13 bases. The CDR3 length is 14 residues. Germline assignment: CDR1 SQVTM and CDR2 ANQGSEA. DNA of the CDR3: TGCAGCGTTGCCCCCCGACAGGCCCAAGAGACCCAGTACTTC. Its translation: CSVAPRQAQETQYF.

Written as DNA, the CDR3 is TGTGCCAGCACTGGGACACTCTTGAGCAATCAGCCCCAGCATTTT. Amino acids: CASTGTLLSNQPQHF. This chain uses TRBV6-5 with TRBJ1-5; tentatively, D is TRBD1 (6 bases). This CDR3 has 15 amino acids. Trimming took off 7 bases at V and 1 base at J, with 14 bases between the two ends. Germline V gives CDR1 MNHEY, CDR2 SVGAGI.

The chain carries TRBV2 and TRBJ1-2; D is unclear. This CDR3 comprises 14 residues. Germline loops: CDR1 SNHLY, CDR2 FYNNEI. The ends were cut back, 6 bases at V and 4 bases at J, with 15 bases in the middle. The CDR3 coding sequence is TGTGCCAGCAGCCTACTCGCCACGCTCTATGGCTACACCTTC. It yields the protein CASSLLATLYGYTF.

This clone is a singleton in its sample. The rearrangement joins TRBV27 to TRBJ2-7; 7 bases align to TRBD2. The CDR3 spans 13 residues. CDR1 is MNHEY and CDR2 is SMNVEV in the germline V gene (reference sequence). The junction had 5 bases not matched to a gene; V was cut back by 2 bases and J by 7 bases. DNA of the CDR3: TGTGCCAGCAGTTTAACGGGGAGGGGAGAGCAGTACTTC. It specifies CASSLTGRGEQYF.

The gene calls are TRBV7-6 and TRBJ2-2; 8 bases are shared with TRBD1. The V gene's germline CDR1 is SGHVS and CDR2 FNYEAQ. CDR3 length: 15 residues. V shed 4 bases and J 5 bases; nucleotides not matched to a gene: 6. CDR3 sequence: CASSSQGGRTGELFF. DNA of the CDR3: TGTGCCAGCAGCTCACAGGGGGGCCGGACCGGGGAGCTGTTTTTT.

This sequence joins TRBV4-2 and TRBJ2-6, with 11 bases aligning to TRBD1. Looked up from germline, CDR1 is LGHNA and CDR2 is YNFKEQ. The V segment lost 1 base and the J segment 2 bases; nucleotides outside the gene matches: 4. CDR3 size: 18 residues. CDR3 bases: TGTGCCAGCAGCCAAGTTGGACAGGGGGCGCCTGGGGCCAACGTCCTGACTTTC. This codes for CASSQVGQGAPGANVLTF.

V gene TRBV24-1 combines with J gene TRBJ2-1, with no clear D. Trimming cost V 5 bases and J 6 bases, with 7 bases left between them. The CDR3 covers 12 residues. Germline loops: CDR1 KGHDR, CDR2 SFDVKD. The CDR3: CATSGLSNEQFF. The CDR3 DNA follows: TGTGCCACCAGTGGTCTCTCCAATGAGCAGTTCTTC.

The genes are TRBV9 and TRBJ2-3; perhaps TRBD2 as D (7 bases). Between the trimmed V and J ends, which lost 4 bases and 2 bases, there was a span of 14 bases. The V gene's germline CDR1 is SGDLS and CDR2 YYNGEE. CDR3 length: 15 residues. CDR3 amino acids: CASSLGGGITDTQYF. The CDR3 nucleotides read TGTGCCAGCAGCCTAGGGGGGGGGATCACAGATACGCAGTATTTT.

CDR3 sequence: CASSGTGPYGYTF. The CDR3 DNA is TGTGCCAGCAGCGGGACAGGGCCCTATGGCTACACCTTC. This chain joins TRBV5-4 and TRBJ1-2; 9 bases align to TRBD1. V lost 4 bases, J lost 4 bases, and 2 bases stayed unmatched. From germline, CDR1 is SGHNT and CDR2 YYREEE (reference sequence). CDR3 length: 13 amino acids.

The rearrangement uses TRBV7-6 and TRBJ1-6; D is ambiguous. The ends were cut back, 2 bases at V and 7 bases at J, with 21 bases in the middle. The CDR3 loop spans 18 amino acids. CDR1 and CDR2 from the germline V gene are SGHVS and FNYEAQ. The CDR3 nucleotides read TGTGCCAGCAGCTTACAGCCGGGATTTGAACGCTCCAATTCACCCCTCCACTTT. Encoded protein: CASSLQPGFERSNSPLHF.

The chain recombines TRBV5-1 with TRBJ2-1; 7 bases match TRBD1. V gave up 3 bases and J gave up 2 bases; unmatched junction bases: 5. CDR1 and CDR2 (germline): SGHRS, YFSETQ. The CDR3 length is 15 residues. CDR3 nucleotides: TGCGCCAGCAGCTCAGAGACAGGGCCCTACAATGAGCAGTTCTTC. It encodes CASSSETGPYNEQFF.

The J gene is TRBJ1-3, the V gene TRBV10-1; no clear D. Deletions cut 0 bases from V and 0 bases from J, with 6 bases between. The germline V gene encodes CDR1 WNHNN and CDR2 SYGVQD (reference sequence). This CDR3 spans 15 amino acids. In DNA form, the CDR3 reads TGCGCCAGCAGTGAGTCGACTGTCTCTGGAAACACCATATATTTT. This codes for CASSESTVSGNTIYF.

Only a few counts were recorded for this clone. This rearrangement joins TRBV7-2 to TRBJ1-2, with a possible D match to TRBD1 (5 bases). The CDR3 extends over 14 amino acids. Trimming stripped 3 bases from V and 7 bases from J, with 15 bases between. CDR1 and CDR2 from the germline V gene are SGHTA and FQGNSA. CDR3 sequence reads: CASSFRDGRGGYTF. For the CDR3, the DNA is TGTGCCAGCAGCTTTAGGGACGGGCGGGGTGGCTACACCTTC. Together with reference TRBV7-2 and TRBJ1-2, the CDR3 gives the full variable domain: GAGVSQSPSNKVTEKGKDVELRCDPISGHTALYWYRQSLGQGLEFLIYFQGNSAPDKSGLPSDRFSAERTGGSVSTLTIQRTQQEDSAVYLCASSFRDGRGGYTFGSGTRLTVV.

This chain uses TRBV11-3 with TRBJ1-3; a possible D gene is TRBD1 (5 bases). Per germline, CDR1 SGHNT and CDR2 YENEEA. The CDR3 runs 15 residues. V was shortened by 5 bases and J by 4 bases, with 15 bases between the two germline ends. The CDR3 nucleotides are TGTGCCAGCAGCCTAGGAACAGGTGGAGGAAACACCATATATTTT. This translates into CASSLGTGGGNTIYF. Using reference TRBV11-3 and TRBJ1-3 for the parts outside the CDR3, the full variable domain is EAGVVQSPRYKIIEKKQPVAFWCNPISGHNTLYWYLQNLGQGPELLIRYENEEAVDDSQLPKDRFSAERLKGVDSTLKIQPAELGDSAVYLCASSLGTGGGNTIYFGEGSWLTVV.

The V call is TRBV2, the J call TRBJ2-5, with 7 bases that match TRBD2. Germline CDR1 is SNHLY and CDR2 is FYNNEI. Unmatched junction bases numbered 3, after V lost 6 bases and J lost 2 bases. This CDR3 is built from 13 residues. The CDR3 DNA is TGTGCCAGCAGCTTGGGACTACAAGAGACCCAGTACTTC. Residues: CASSLGLQETQYF.

The chain couples TRBV18 to TRBJ2-7, with D perhaps matching TRBD1 (5 bases). The CDR3 consists of 14 residues. CDR1 is KGHSH, CDR2 LQKENI, per germline. Trimming took 2 bases from V and 3 from J, leaving 11 bases between them. CDR3 coding DNA: TGTGCCAGCTCACCAGACAGAGCCCTCTACGAGCAGTACTTC. Encoded protein: CASSPDRALYEQYF.

This clone was seen a few times. This chain uses TRBV19 with TRBJ2-1, with 15 bases identical to TRBD2. The V gene's germline CDR1 is LNHDA and CDR2 SQIVND (reference sequence). This CDR3 region has 19 residues. V was clipped by 9 bases and J by 1 base; unmatched bases: 13. CDR3 sequence (DNA): TGTGCCAGATCACCGGGACTAGCGGGGGGCATACATTCCTACAATGAGCAGTTCTTC. Translated, it gives CARSPGLAGGIHSYNEQFF.

The chain employs TRBV6-2 or TRBV6-3 and TRBJ2-7; TRBD2 agrees at 13 bases. This CDR3 comprises 17 residues. V lost 2 bases to trimming and J lost 1 base; unmatched junction nucleotides: 5. Germline V lookup: CDR1 MNHEY, CDR2 SVGEGT. The CDR3 spells CASSYNSTSGGSYEQYF. DNA for the CDR3: TGTGCCAGCAGTTACAATTCGACTAGCGGGGGGTCCTACGAGCAGTACTTC.